The 16 T cell receptor beta chains presented below share a single source sample, sequenced in a study of blood T cell repertoires in COVID-19. Sequenced by immunoSEQ multiplex PCR; TCRdb stores in-frame clones only, minus some. Here the sample spans approximately 52,000 clones, 80% to 85% being singletons. The sample taken for sequencing was peripheral blood. The receptors derive from a woman older than 75 with acute or convalescent COVID-19.

The rearrangement links TRBV12-5 to TRBJ1-4; no firm D call. This CDR3 is 11 amino acids long. The germline gives CDR1 LGHNT, CDR2 FRNRAP. Trimming stripped 6 bases from V and 7 bases from J, with 6 bases between. The DNA of the CDR3 is TGTGCTAGTGGCAACACTGAAAAACTGTTTTTT. Translating it yields CASGNTEKLFF.

This clone has just one count. The gene calls are TRBV3-1 (or the pseudogene TRBV3-2) and TRBJ1-1, with a weak D call TRBD1 (6 bases). The CDR3 is made up of 15 amino acids. Trimming pared 3 bases from V and 1 base from J, leaving 12 bases between. The germline V gene encodes CDR1 LGHDT and CDR2 YNNKEL (reference sequence). The CDR3 DNA follows: TGTGCCAGCAGCCAGGCGACAGGTCCGAACACTGAAGCTTTCTTT. It codes for CASSQATGPNTEAFF.

This clone turned up a few times. This CDR3 is CASSIGGVGSQETQYF. CDR3 in DNA: TGTGCCAGTAGTATTGGCGGGGTGGGGTCCCAAGAGACCCAGTACTTC. This chain uses TRBV19 with TRBJ2-5; maybe TRBD2 (6 bases). V gave up 3 bases and J gave up 1 base, with 15 bases separating them. Germline V CDR1 and CDR2: LNHDA, SQIVND (reference sequence). CDR3 length equals 16 residues.

This clone was observed a single time. The rearrangement links TRBV7-2 to TRBJ2-7; possible D gene TRBD1, 9 bases. Per the germline V gene, CDR1 is SGHTA and CDR2 is FQGNSA. The V end lost 6 bases, the J end lost 3 bases, and 18 bases lay between the germline ends. This CDR3 spans 15 amino acids. CDR3 DNA: TGTGCCAGCAGTAGCGGGACAGGGTTCTTCTACGAGCAGTACTTC. Protein sequence: CASSSGTGFFYEQYF. The whole variable domain, remainder taken from reference TRBV7-2 and TRBJ2-7, is GAGVSQSPSNKVTEKGKDVELRCDPISGHTALYWYRQSLGQGLEFLIYFQGNSAPDKSGLPSDRFSAERTGGSVSTLTIQRTQQEDSAVYLCASSSGTGFFYEQYFGPGTRLTVT.

V usage is TRBV6-1 and J usage is TRBJ2-7, with 7 bases matching TRBD1. The CDR3 is 15 residues long. Germline CDR1 MNHNS, CDR2 SASEGT. V was clipped by 2 bases and J by 2 bases; unmatched bases: 6. As DNA, the CDR3 is TGTGCCAGCAGTGAAAACAGGGGATACACCTACGAGCAGTACTTC. Its protein is CASSENRGYTYEQYF.

The chain uses TRBV3-1 (or the pseudogene TRBV3-2) and TRBJ1-1, with TRBD1 matching over 10 bases. Germline trimming cut 4 bases from V and 5 bases from J; bases unmatched to any gene: 7. The CDR3 consists of 15 residues. Per the germline V gene, CDR1 is LGHDT and CDR2 is YNNKEL (reference sequence). Written as DNA, the CDR3 is TGTGCCAGCAGCCCAGCCGGGACAGGGGTGACTGAAGCTTTCTTT. It translates to CASSPAGTGVTEAFF.

This chain uses TRBV4-1 with TRBJ2-2; the match to TRBD2 covers 14 bases. With 0 bases clipped from V and 6 bases from J, the junction kept 9 bases outside the gene matches. The germline V gene encodes CDR1 MGHRA and CDR2 YSYEKL. The CDR3 is 19 residues long. The chain's CDR3 is CASSQERLAGGPRAGELFF. The CDR3 coding sequence is TGCGCCAGCAGCCAAGAGCGACTAGCGGGGGGGCCAAGAGCCGGGGAGCTGTTTTTT.

V gene TRBV19 combines with J gene TRBJ2-3, with TRBD1 matching 8 bases. Per the germline V gene, CDR1 is LNHDA and CDR2 is SQIVND (reference sequence). The CDR3 is 15 amino acids. The V and J ends lost 5 bases and 4 bases, in that order; junction bases with no gene match: 8. This chain's CDR3 is CASSVGQGQSDTQYF. In DNA, the CDR3 is TGTGCCAGTAGTGTAGGACAGGGACAGTCAGATACGCAGTATTTT.

The rearrangement uses TRBV2 and TRBJ1-2, with D possibly TRBD1 on 5 matching bases. The CDR3 spans 16 residues. CDR1 and CDR2 from the germline V gene are SNHLY and FYNNEI. Trimming took 7 bases from V and 0 from J, leaving 18 bases between them. The CDR3: CASKPGGGRSNYGYTF. As DNA, the CDR3 is TGTGCCAGCAAACCTGGGGGGGGACGCTCTAACTATGGCTACACCTTC.

This clone was counted only a few times. The CDR3 DNA follows: TGTGCCAGCAGTCCCGGGGGAGTCAGCACTGAAGCTTTCTTT. It translates to CASSPGGVSTEAFF. The chain couples TRBV3-1 (or the pseudogene TRBV3-2) to TRBJ1-1; D is possibly TRBD1 (5 bases). V was shortened by 6 bases and J by 4 bases, with 15 bases between the two germline ends. CDR3 length: 14 amino acids. The germline V gene encodes CDR1 LGHDT and CDR2 YNNKEL (reference sequence).

This rearrangement joins TRBV6-5 to TRBJ1-5, with 7 bases identical to TRBD1. The CDR3 has 15 residues. CDR1 and CDR2 from the germline V gene are MNHEY and SVGAGI. The V and J ends lost 6 bases and 4 bases, in that order; junction bases with no gene match: 9. As DNA, the CDR3 is TGTGCCAGCAGCTGGGTGGCAGGGGGAAATCAGCCCCAGCATTTT. Its translation: CASSWVAGGNQPQHF.

The chain links TRBV3-1 (or the pseudogene TRBV3-2) to TRBJ1-2; weak D call: TRBD1 (5 bases). Germline CDR1 and CDR2: LGHDT and YNNKEL (reference sequence). CDR3 length: 16 residues. Trimming cost V 0 bases and J 4 bases, with 15 bases left between them. This CDR3 reads CASSQDFIRGTYGYTF. CDR3 nucleotide sequence: TGTGCCAGCAGCCAAGATTTTATAAGGGGAACCTATGGCTACACCTTC.

Comments on this clone: Germline is not matched at one junction end, which may reflect a read error. The J gene is TRBJ1-1, the V gene TRBV23-1; 7 bases map to TRBD1. TRBV23-1 is an ORF, with its function uncertain. The CDR3 totals 13 residues. CDR3 sequence reads: CASRVGQAHQPFF. The CDR3 nucleotides read TGCGCCAGCAGGGTCGGACAGGCACATCAACCCTTTTTT.

The chain is built from TRBV7-2 and TRBJ2-7; D is undetermined. CDR1 and CDR2 from the germline V gene are SGHTA and FQGNSA. Trimming cost V 5 bases and J 2 bases, with 4 bases left between them. There are 11 residues in the CDR3. DNA of the CDR3: TGTGCCAGCAGCAATACCTACGAGCAGTACTTC. Protein sequence: CASSNTYEQYF.

V usage is TRBV5-4 and J usage is TRBJ1-6; 9 bases are shared with TRBD1. The CDR3 sequence is 17 residues long. V was clipped by 4 bases and J by 2 bases; unmatched bases: 7. Germline-derived CDR1 and CDR2 are SGHNT and YYREEE (reference sequence). CDR3 bases: TGTGCCAGCAGCAAGGGACAGGGTGGCACCTATAATTCACCCCTCCACTTT. It is translated as CASSKGQGGTYNSPLHF.

The gene calls are TRBV19 and TRBJ2-7, with 8 bases fitting TRBD1. Unmatched junction bases numbered 6, after V lost 4 bases and J lost 4 bases. The germline V gene has CDR1 LNHDA and CDR2 SQIVND (reference sequence). The CDR3 has 14 amino acids. CDR3: CASSRQDRDYEQYF. The CDR3, as DNA: TGTGCCAGTAGTAGGCAGGACAGGGATTACGAGCAGTACTTC.